The TCR beta chain described here comes from a study of shared clonotypes between healthy human individuals. The germline V gene encodes CDR1 SGHTA and CDR2 FQGTGA. Unmatched junction bases numbered 5, after V lost 0 bases and J lost 5 bases. There are 17 residues in the CDR3. This table comes from immunoSEQ multiplex PCR, and its TCRdb copy is limited to in-frame clones, with some not included. The top ten hold around 1.8% of the sample, which has about 2.2 million clones, 93% seen once. As defined, naive CD8 cells were CD45RO-negative and positively selected for CCR7, with terminally differentiated effector memory CD45RA+ cells excluded.

The chain is built from TRBV7-3 and TRBJ2-1; 12 bases agree with TRBD2. The source of this sequence is a man aged 18 to 29 in good health. Some clones in this sample may be carry-over from other donors' samples. Sequenced sample: naive CD8+ T cells from PBMCs. The CDR3 loop is CASSLTSGLAGHNEQFF. The CDR3 DNA is TGTGCCAGCAGCTTAACGTCTGGACTAGCGGGGCACAATGAGCAGTTCTTC. Based on the CDR3 plus reference TRBV7-3 and TRBJ2-1, the full variable domain is GAGVSQTPSNKVTEKGKYVELRCDPISGHTALYWYRQSLGQGPEFLIYFQGTGAADDSGLPNDRFFAVRPEGSVSTLKIQRTERGDSAVYLCASSLTSGLAGHNEQFFGPGTRLTVL.